This T cell receptor (beta chain) came from a study of blood T cell repertoires in COVID-19. CDR1 and CDR2 from the germline V gene are MGHDK and SYGVNS. The CDR3 runs 12 residues. Deletions cut 5 bases from V and 6 bases from J, with 10 bases between. The cohort comprised adults aged roughly 18 to 95 years residing in 20 to 30 US areas. Each participant's cohort was designated according to participant-reported clinical history. Authors' methods: Reference gene primers were amplified, and this amplification served to estimate nucleated cell counts. TCRdb's copy holds only in-frame clones and misses some; the assay was immunoSEQ multiplex PCR. That table gives V, J and clone size, and the DNA gave D and trimming. The sample yields around 190,000 clones, under 80% seen once.

Sequenced material: PBMCs or T cells enriched from blood (not recorded which). The clonotype comes from a woman in her 50s with acute COVID-19. This chain links TRBV25-1 with TRBJ1-2; no firm D call. The CDR3 DNA sequence: TGTGCCAGCAGTCTAGCTGGGAATGGCTACACCTTC. It is translated as CASSLAGNGYTF.